The 28 T cell receptor beta chains listed next were all sequenced from one sample in a study of blood T cell repertoires in COVID-19. Method: immunoSEQ multiplex PCR; TCRdb's copy keeps in-frame clones and lacks some. The profile shows 100,000 to 150,000 clones, about 80% of them singletons. What was sequenced was peripheral blood. The source is a woman in her forties or fifties with acute or convalescent COVID-19.

This clone has a handful of counts. The chain uses TRBV20-1 and TRBJ2-7; 14 bases match TRBD2. The germline gives CDR1 DFQATT, CDR2 SNEGSKA (reference sequence). Trimming cost V 5 bases and J 3 bases; bases outside gene matches: 3. The CDR3 contains 14 residues. Written as DNA, the CDR3 is TGCAGTGCTTGTGGACTAGCGGGAGGCTACGAGCAGTACTTC. It codes for CSACGLAGGYEQYF.

The chain joins TRBV7-2 to TRBJ2-7; a weak D match, TRBD2 (7 bases). The CDR3 totals 15 residues. The germline V gene has CDR1 SGHTA and CDR2 FQGNSA. V shed 5 bases and J shed 4 bases, with 18 bases lying between them. CDR3 in amino acids: CASSLPGGGIYEQYF. For the CDR3, the DNA is TGTGCCAGCAGCCTGCCAGGCGGGGGCATTTACGAGCAGTACTTC.

The rearrangement links TRBV3-1 (or the pseudogene TRBV3-2) to TRBJ2-1; 7 bases agree with TRBD1. Germline trimming cut 3 bases from V and 15 bases from J; bases unmatched to any gene: 11. The V gene's germline CDR1 is LGHDT and CDR2 YNNKEL (reference sequence). The CDR3 length is 13 residues. CDR3 coding DNA: TGTGCCAGCAGCCATAGAGGCCGGGACAGCCTGTTCTTC. Amino acid sequence: CASSHRGRDSLFF.

This chain connects TRBV7-9 to TRBJ1-2; 7 bases match TRBD1. CDR1 is SEHNR, CDR2 FQNEAQ, per germline (reference sequence). This CDR3 is 16 amino acids long. V trimming: 1 base; J trimming: 8 bases; junction bases outside the gene matches: 13. CDR3: CASSLEGQVISEGYTF. The DNA for the CDR3 is TGTGCCAGCAGCTTAGAAGGACAGGTAATATCGGAGGGCTACACCTTC.

The chain uses TRBV9 and TRBJ1-3; D remains unclear. The CDR3 totals 16 residues. Germline values: CDR1 SGDLS, CDR2 YYNGEE. Trimming left V 4 bases short and J 0 bases short, with 14 bases between. The CDR3 region has the DNA TGTGCCAGCAGCCTAAGCACAGCGGCCTCTGGAAACACCATATATTTT. This codes for CASSLSTAASGNTIYF.

The rearrangement uses TRBV6-2 or TRBV6-3 and TRBJ2-1; weak D call: TRBD1 (5 bases). CDR1 and CDR2 (germline): MNHEY, SVGEGT. V was pared by 6 bases and J by 0 bases, with 12 bases between. The CDR3 extends over 15 amino acids. The CDR3 reads CASSPYRSSYNEQFF. The CDR3 bases are TGTGCCAGCAGCCCTTACAGGAGCTCCTACAATGAGCAGTTCTTC.

This chain uses TRBV9 with TRBJ1-2, with D unclear. CDR3 size: 14 residues. Germline V lookup: CDR1 SGDLS, CDR2 YYNGEE. V shed 4 bases and J shed 6 bases, with 16 bases lying between them. CDR3 sequence (DNA): TGTGCCAGCAGCCGGGGAAAAGTAGAGGATGGCTACACCTTC. This codes for CASSRGKVEDGYTF. The variable domain in full, with the rest retrieved from reference TRBV9 and TRBJ1-2, is DSGVTQTPKHLITATGQRVTLRCSPRSGDLSVYWYQQSLDQGLQFLIQYYNGEERAKGNILERFSAQQFPDLHSELNLSSLELGDSALYFCASSRGKVEDGYTFGSGTRLTVV.

V and J are TRBV28 and TRBJ1-5; D is undetermined. V lost 6 bases to trimming and J lost 0 bases, with 6 bases between them. The CDR3 has 13 amino acids. Germline V gives CDR1 MDHEN, CDR2 SYDVKM. The CDR3 spells CASRLNSNQPQHF. In DNA form, the CDR3 reads TGTGCCAGCAGACTAAATAGCAATCAGCCCCAGCATTTT.

This clone came up once. The chain joins TRBV6-6 to TRBJ1-5, with a tentative D call TRBD1 (5 bases). Per germline, CDR1 MNHNY and CDR2 SVGAGI (reference sequence). The CDR3 totals 14 residues. The V end was cut by 2 bases, the J end by 7 bases, with 12 bases between. CDR3 amino acids: CASSYQGGDQPQHF. In DNA form, the CDR3 reads TGTGCCAGCAGTTACCAGGGAGGAGACCAGCCCCAGCATTTT.

For this clone: Other nucleotide sequences in the sample specify the same CDR3. The chain couples TRBV5-1 to TRBJ2-3; 10 bases map to TRBD2. The germline CDR1 and CDR2 sequences are SGHRS and YFSETQ. With 0 bases clipped from V and 1 base from J, the junction kept 2 bases outside the gene matches. The CDR3 has 16 amino acids. The CDR3, as DNA: TGCGCCAGCAGCTTGGGCGGGACTAGCGGCACAGATACGCAGTATTTT. It yields the protein CASSLGGTSGTDTQYF.

The chain combines TRBV5-1 with TRBJ1-2, with 8 bases matching TRBD1. The length of the CDR3 is 13 residues. In germline, CDR1 is SGHRS, CDR2 YFSETQ. Trimming removed 3 bases from V and 6 bases from J; junction bases left unmatched: 4. In DNA form, the CDR3 reads TGCGCCAGCAGCTCGGGACAGGCGGATGGCTACACCTTC. As protein: CASSSGQADGYTF. The complete variable domain, with remaining parts taken from reference TRBV5-1 and TRBJ1-2, reads KAGVTQTPRYLIKTRGQQVTLSCSPISGHRSVSWYQQTPGQGLQFLFEYFSETQRNKGNFPGRFSGRQFSNSRSEMNVSTLELGDSALYLCASSSGQADGYTFGSGTRLTVV.

This chain links TRBV5-1 with TRBJ1-3; D not resolved. V lost 1 base and J lost 1, with 6 bases in between. Germline V gene sequence: CDR1 SGHRS, CDR2 YFSETQ. This CDR3 is built from 14 residues. CDR3: CASSLPGSGNTIYF. In DNA form, the CDR3 reads TGCGCCAGCAGCTTGCCGGGTTCTGGAAACACCATATATTTT.

The chain recombines TRBV27 with TRBJ2-5, with D perhaps matching TRBD1 (5 bases). Germline assignment: CDR1 MNHEY and CDR2 SMNVEV (reference sequence). The V end was cut by 4 bases, the J end by 1 base, with 16 bases between. The CDR3 sequence is 16 residues long. The CDR3 nucleotides are TGTGCCAGCAGTTCGAGACAGAACTCAGGCCAAGAGACCCAGTACTTC. It yields the protein CASSSRQNSGQETQYF.

This clone showed up just once. The V gene is TRBV18, the J gene TRBJ2-7, with TRBD1 identical over 8 bases. This CDR3 has 17 residues. V was pared by 2 bases and J by 2 bases, with 11 bases of the junction left unmatched. The germline V gene encodes CDR1 KGHSH and CDR2 LQKENI. The CDR3 DNA is TGTGCCAGCTCACCATTCGGACCGGGACAGGTTGCCTACGAGCAGTACTTC. Translation: CASSPFGPGQVAYEQYF.

This clone appeared once. The chain carries TRBV25-1 and TRBJ1-6; TRBD1 aligns across 9 bases. The CDR3 sequence is 15 residues long. V lost 5 bases and J lost 7; bases outside the gene matches: 6. Germline assignment: CDR1 MGHDK and CDR2 SYGVNS. The CDR3 loop is CASSIRDRDNSPLHF. The CDR3 DNA reads as TGTGCCAGCAGTATCCGGGACAGGGACAATTCACCCCTCCACTTT.

The J gene is TRBJ1-4, the V gene TRBV5-8; possibly TRBD1 for D (5 bases). This CDR3 has 16 amino acids. The germline V and J ends were trimmed by 0 bases and 2 bases, with 11 bases remaining between them. The germline gives CDR1 SGHTS, CDR2 YDEGEE. CDR3 residues: CASSLGRVFTNEKLFF. CDR3 nucleotide sequence: TGTGCCAGCAGCTTGGGCAGGGTGTTCACTAATGAAAAACTGTTTTTT.

The genes are TRBV2 and TRBJ1-3; D is possibly TRBD1 (6 bases). This CDR3 has 14 residues. The germline CDR1 and CDR2 sequences are SNHLY and FYNNEI. Trimming took 10 bases from V and 2 from J, leaving 15 bases between them. The CDR3 protein is CATRGDTTGNTIYF. The CDR3 DNA reads TGTGCCACCAGAGGGGACACAACTGGAAACACCATATATTTT.

The chain links TRBV6-5 to TRBJ1-2; D uncertain. The CDR3 extends over 10 amino acids. Germline V gives CDR1 MNHEY, CDR2 SVGAGI. Between the trimmed V and J ends, which lost 6 bases and 4 bases, there was a span of 3 bases. CDR3 sequence reads: CASSLYGYTF. The CDR3 nucleotides are TGTGCCAGCAGCCTCTATGGCTACACCTTC.

On this clone itself: The same CDR3 also results from other DNA sequences found in this sample. As DNA, the CDR3 is TGTGCCAGCAGCCAAGTGTCCGGGTACGAGCAGTACTTC. This sequence encodes CASSQVSGYEQYF. The genes are TRBV3-1 (or the pseudogene TRBV3-2) and TRBJ2-7, with unresolved D. Per the germline V gene, CDR1 is LGHDT and CDR2 is YNNKEL (reference sequence). V gave up 1 base and J gave up 4 bases, with 8 bases separating them. The CDR3 extends over 13 amino acids.

V and J are TRBV5-1 and TRBJ2-4; D unclear. The length of the CDR3 is 15 residues. V lost 4 bases and J lost 1, with 12 bases in between. Germline assignment: CDR1 SGHRS and CDR2 YFSETQ. The CDR3 coding sequence is TGCGCCAGCAGCGACTCACCGGAGGCCAAAAACATTCAGTACTTC. As protein: CASSDSPEAKNIQYF. The complete variable domain, with remaining parts taken from reference TRBV5-1 and TRBJ2-4, reads KAGVTQTPRYLIKTRGQQVTLSCSPISGHRSVSWYQQTPGQGLQFLFEYFSETQRNKGNFPGRFSGRQFSNSRSEMNVSTLELGDSALYLCASSDSPEAKNIQYFGAGTRLSVL.

The chain's CDR3 is CAWSEGLGQVLGYTF. CDR3 nucleotides: TGTGCCTGGAGTGAAGGGTTGGGACAGGTATTAGGCTACACCTTC. The genes are TRBV30 and TRBJ1-2, with 8 bases identical to TRBD1. In germline, CDR1 is GTSNPN, CDR2 SVGIG (reference sequence). The V and J ends lost 1 base and 8 bases, in that order; junction bases with no gene match: 12. There are 15 residues in the CDR3.

The chain has TRBV2 and TRBJ1-2; the D gene is possibly TRBD1 (6 bases). This CDR3 contains 14 residues. CDR1 and CDR2 (germline): SNHLY, FYNNEI. Trimming pared 8 bases from V and 3 bases from J, leaving 16 bases between. Written as DNA, the CDR3 is TGTGCCAGCCGTTGGACAGCGCTTGACTATGGCTACACCTTC. Protein sequence: CASRWTALDYGYTF. The full variable domain, in which reference TRBV2 and TRBJ1-2 provide the parts outside the CDR3, is EPEVTQTPSHQVTQMGQEVILRCVPISNHLYFYWYRQILGQKVEFLVSFYNNEISEKSEIFDDQFSVERPDGSNFTLKIRSTKLEDSAMYFCASRWTALDYGYTFGSGTRLTVV.

The chain couples TRBV28 to TRBJ2-1, with a possible D match to TRBD2 (5 bases). This CDR3 comprises 13 residues. Trimming shortened V by 5 bases and J by 6 bases, and 11 bases separated the two germline ends. Germline V CDR1 and CDR2: MDHEN, SYDVKM. The CDR3 nucleotides read TGTGCCAGCAGTCCGGGAACCGTCAATGAGCAGTTCTTC. It is translated as CASSPGTVNEQFF.

The chain couples TRBV28 to TRBJ1-1; D not certain. The CDR3 has 13 amino acids. Trimming stripped 1 base from V and 12 bases from J, with 15 bases between. In germline, CDR1 is MDHEN, CDR2 SYDVKM. The CDR3 reads CASSLSFLADTFF. The CDR3 DNA is TGTGCCAGCAGTTTATCGTTTTTGGCAGATACTTTCTTT.

The rearrangement uses TRBV5-1 and TRBJ1-1, with no clear D. V was trimmed by 1 base and J by 2 bases, leaving 18 bases between them. Germline V gives CDR1 SGHRS, CDR2 YFSETQ. This CDR3 is 17 amino acids long. CDR3 sequence: CASSLRPFGRSNTEAFF. CDR3 DNA: TGCGCCAGCAGCTTGCGACCCTTTGGGCGTTCTAACACTGAAGCTTTCTTT.

This clone was recorded only once. CDR3 sequence: CASTLAATNEQFF. The CDR3 DNA follows: TGTGCCAGCACGCTAGCGGCAACCAATGAGCAGTTCTTC. The rearrangement links TRBV12-3 or TRBV12-4 to TRBJ2-1, with 7 bases fitting TRBD2. The CDR3 is made up of 13 amino acids. The V segment lost 7 bases and the J segment 6 bases; nucleotides outside the gene matches: 6.

The J gene is TRBJ1-1, the V gene TRBV7-8, with D perhaps matching TRBD1 (6 bases). The CDR3 totals 14 residues. V was cut by 4 bases and J by 4 bases, with 13 bases left in between. CDR1 is SGHVS and CDR2 is FQNEAQ in the germline V gene. The DNA of the CDR3 is TGTGCCAGCAGCTACAGGGAGAAGGCCACTGAAGCTTTCTTT. Translated: CASSYREKATEAFF.

V is TRBV2 and J is TRBJ2-5; TRBD2 agrees at 14 bases. The CDR3 consists of 16 residues. The V and J ends lost 7 bases and 4 bases, in that order; junction bases with no gene match: 8. Germline V gene sequence: CDR1 SNHLY, CDR2 FYNNEI. This chain's CDR3 is CASTKGLAGGLETQYF. The CDR3 DNA reads TGTGCCAGCACCAAAGGACTAGCGGGAGGATTAGAGACCCAGTACTTC.